The subject of this entry is one T cell receptor beta chain. Its antigen target is currently unknown. No clone much larger than this one lies a single base away; base qualities are absent. The data were obtained in a study of blood T cells in healthy people across ages (dated by TCRdb to between 2014 and 2017). About the full investigation: In model experiments, template switching captured about one uniquely barcoded TCR beta cDNA molecule for every two T cells. Age-related changes in TCR beta repertoire diversity were measured in the study by deep sequencing normalized with unique cDNA molecular identifiers. The donors were divided into four age groups: young (average approximately 16 years), middle-aged (about 39), aged (approximately 62) and long-lived (around 87). To avoid experimental bias, donors of different ages were spread randomly across the sequencing lanes. The study analyzed two additional independent replicas of 1 million unique cDNA reads from the same blood draw for two donors, one aged 18 to 30 and one aged 80 or older.

The full study reports these points: Because donor CMV infection status was unknown, age-related changes in expanded clonotypes were potentially confounded. Because profiling used bulk unsorted PBMCs, naive and antigen-experienced compartments could not be compared conclusively. As age increased, observed TCR beta diversity per million T cells dropped in a roughly linear way, and a significant reduction was already evident by age about 40. Estimates of total diversity based on one million sequenced T cells were considered lower bounds and underestimates. There was a strong correlation between observed TCR beta diversity and the percentage of naive T cells measured by flow cytometry. Compared with the aged group, more naive CD4+ T cells, fewer expanded clones and increased TCR diversity were shown by the long-lived group, suggesting age selection.

The protocol used for the library was 5' RACE. The instrument given in TCRdb is Illumina HiSeq 2500. The second PCR ran for roughly 7 to 11 cycles and used a J-beta primer mix along with a sample-barcoded 5' primer. A template-switch 5' adaptor carrying 12 random nucleotides introduced a unique molecular identifier onto each TCR beta cDNA molecule. Each sample yielded at least 2.5 million CDR3-containing paired-end reads. First-strand cDNA was synthesized from all RNA with the Mint cDNA synthesis kit, primed by a TRBC-specific oligonucleotide. All cDNA was treated with uracil-DNA glycosylase and then went through a first 18-cycle PCR with the universal primers M1SS and BC2_uni_R. The paper's processing steps were these. For normalization, 1 million high-quality reads were randomly selected from each sample, with every read carrying a distinct molecular identifier. Reads with shared molecular identifiers were discarded instead of being binned into consensus sequences. CDR3 identification, clonotype clustering and error correction used MiTCR with a Q25 quality threshold and the strictest error-elimination algorithm. Lower-bound total TCR beta diversity was estimated with a nonparametric unseen species model using Euler transformation. TCRdb reran the public reads through fastp at Q25 and MiXCR, keeping productive beta chains. Identical CDR3 proteins give one entry, which carries the most common genes and DNA. The V and J calls follow TCRdb's processing rather than the paper's. The sample table shows around 800,000 distinct CDR3 sequences, and 55% to 65% are seen once. The ten largest clones add up to about a quarter of the sample.

Donors were 35 to 40 systemically healthy Caucasian individuals from Russia aged roughly 6 to 90 years. Each donor gave roughly 11 milliliters of peripheral blood, drawn into EDTA-treated Vacutainer tubes. Ficoll-Paque density-gradient centrifugation was used to isolate PBMCs, with at least 7 million obtained per sample. Total RNA was extracted from PBMCs with Trizol reagent, with at least 5.5 micrograms obtained per sample. For every donor, flow cytometry on a PBMC aliquot measured the percentage of naive CD45RAhigh/CD27high T cells. Germline trimming: 8 bases from V, 6 bases from J; junction bases outside gene matches: 2. The CDR3 measures 12 amino acids from cysteine to phenylalanine. Kept here is only the CDR3 DNA, which spans 36 bases and is read in frame from base 1. The germline V gene sets CDR1 to MNHNS and CDR2 to SASEGT.

The sequence derives from a man aged 30-40 years in good health. Source material: blood. The receptor chain draws on TRBV6-1 and TRBJ2-1; TRBD2 aligns with 9 central bases. The nucleotide sequence reads as follows: TGTGCCAGCGGCGGGGGGGTCAATGAGCAGTTCTTC. Translated, it gives CASGGGVNEQFF.